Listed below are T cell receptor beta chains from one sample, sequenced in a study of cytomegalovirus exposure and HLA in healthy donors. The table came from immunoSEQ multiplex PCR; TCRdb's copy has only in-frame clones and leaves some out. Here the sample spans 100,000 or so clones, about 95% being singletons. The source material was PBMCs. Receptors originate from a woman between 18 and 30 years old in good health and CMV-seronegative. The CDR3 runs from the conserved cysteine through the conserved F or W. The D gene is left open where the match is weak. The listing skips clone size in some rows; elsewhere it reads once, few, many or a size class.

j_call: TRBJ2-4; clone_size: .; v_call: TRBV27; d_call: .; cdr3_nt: TGTGCCAGCAGTCCTGGAGGGCAGCAAAACATTCAGTACTTC; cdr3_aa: CASSPGGQQNIQYF
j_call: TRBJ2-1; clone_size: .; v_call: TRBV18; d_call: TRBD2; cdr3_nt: TGTGCCAGCTCACCACTCCCTTTTGGGGGGGTCTCCTACAATGAGCAGTTCTTC; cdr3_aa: CASSPLPFGGVSYNEQFF
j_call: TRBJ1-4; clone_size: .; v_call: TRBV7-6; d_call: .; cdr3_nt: TGTGCCAGCAGCTTGCCGGCGGAGGGCGAAAAACTGTTTTTT; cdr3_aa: CASSLPAEGEKLFF
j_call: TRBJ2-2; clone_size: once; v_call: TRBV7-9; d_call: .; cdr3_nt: TGTGCCAGCACCTCCCAGGGGAACACCGGGGAGCTGTTTTTT; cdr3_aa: CASTSQGNTGELFF
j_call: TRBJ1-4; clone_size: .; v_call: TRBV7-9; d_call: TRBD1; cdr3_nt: TGTGCCAGCAGCCGGGGACAGGGCAATGAAAAACTGTTTTTT; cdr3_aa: CASSRGQGNEKLFF
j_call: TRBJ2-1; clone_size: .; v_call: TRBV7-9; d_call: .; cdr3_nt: TGTGCCAGCAGCTCCCCGTCCATGAGGGAGCAGTTCTTC; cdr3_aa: CASSSPSMREQFF
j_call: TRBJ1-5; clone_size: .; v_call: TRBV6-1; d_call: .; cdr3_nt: TGTGCCAGCAGTGGACAACAGGAAAATCAGCCCCAGCATTTT; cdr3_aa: CASSGQQENQPQHF
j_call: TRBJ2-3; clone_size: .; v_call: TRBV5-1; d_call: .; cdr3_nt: TGCGCCACCAGGGGTGGTGGAGGGTTCACAGATACGCAGTATTTT; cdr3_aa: CATRGGGGFTDTQYF
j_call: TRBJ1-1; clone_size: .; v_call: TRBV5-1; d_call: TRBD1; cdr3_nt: TGCGCCAGCAGCCTGCAGGGGGGAGCCACTGAAGCTTTCTTT; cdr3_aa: CASSLQGGATEAFF
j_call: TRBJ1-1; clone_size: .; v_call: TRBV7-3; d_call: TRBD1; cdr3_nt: TGTGCCAGCAGCTTATTTGGACAGGACACTGAAGCTTTCTTT; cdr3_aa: CASSLFGQDTEAFF
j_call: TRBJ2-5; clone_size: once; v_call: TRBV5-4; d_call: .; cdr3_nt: TGTGCCAGCAGCCTACCGGGACTGCAAGAGACCCAGTACTTC; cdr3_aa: CASSLPGLQETQYF
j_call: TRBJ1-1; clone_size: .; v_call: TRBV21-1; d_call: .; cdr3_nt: TGTGCCAGCAGCACGGGACAGCCTACGATCATGAACACTGAAGCTTTCTTT; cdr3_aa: CASSTGQPTIMNTEAFF
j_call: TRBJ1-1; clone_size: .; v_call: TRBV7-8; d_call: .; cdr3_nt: TGTGCCAGCAGCCCCGGTGGCAGGGGTTCTGAAGCTTTCTTT; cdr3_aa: CASSPGGRGSEAFF
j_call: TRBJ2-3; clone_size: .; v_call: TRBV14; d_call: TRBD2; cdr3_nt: TGTGCCAGCAGCCAAGATTTTTTGGGCGGGAGAGGATTTGAGAGCACAGATACGCAGTATTTT; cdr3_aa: CASSQDFLGGRGFESTDTQYF
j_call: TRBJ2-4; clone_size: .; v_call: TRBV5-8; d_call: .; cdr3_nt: TGTGCCAGCAGCTTGCGTATATTAGCCAAAAACATTCAGTACTTC; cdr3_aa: CASSLRILAKNIQYF
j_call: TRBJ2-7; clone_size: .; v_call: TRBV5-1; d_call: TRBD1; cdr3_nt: TGCGCCAGCAGACAGACAGGGACCTACGAGCAGTACTTC; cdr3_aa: CASRQTGTYEQYF
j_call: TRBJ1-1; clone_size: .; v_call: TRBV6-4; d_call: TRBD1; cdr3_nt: TGTGCCAGCAGTGACAGCGACAGGGGGGAAGCTTTCTTT; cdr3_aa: CASSDSDRGEAFF
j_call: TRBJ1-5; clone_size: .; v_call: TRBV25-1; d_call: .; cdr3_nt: TGTGCCAGCAGTGAATCTAGCGCGGGGAATCAGCCCCAGCATTTT; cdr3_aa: CASSESSAGNQPQHF
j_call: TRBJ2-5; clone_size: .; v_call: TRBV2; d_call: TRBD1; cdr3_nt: TGTGCCAGCAGTGGGGACAGGGATTTTGGAGAGACCCAGTACTTC; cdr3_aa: CASSGDRDFGETQYF
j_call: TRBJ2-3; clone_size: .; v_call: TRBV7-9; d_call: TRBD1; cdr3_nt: TGTGCCAGCAGCCCTTCGGACCAGGGGGATAGGGATACGCAGTATTTT; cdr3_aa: CASSPSDQGDRDTQYF
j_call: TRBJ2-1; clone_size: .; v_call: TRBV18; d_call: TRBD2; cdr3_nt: TGTGCCAGCTCCACGAGGAATAGCGGGGGCAGTAATGAGCAGTTCTTC; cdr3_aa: CASSTRNSGGSNEQFF
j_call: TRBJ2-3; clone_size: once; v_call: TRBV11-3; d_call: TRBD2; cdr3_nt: TGTGCCAGCAGCCGGGGGGTCCGGACAGATACGCAGTATTTT; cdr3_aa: CASSRGVRTDTQYF
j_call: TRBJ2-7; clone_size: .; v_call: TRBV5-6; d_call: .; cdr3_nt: TGTGCCAGCAGCTTGGGTCTCAGCTCCTACGAGCAGTACTTC; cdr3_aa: CASSLGLSSYEQYF
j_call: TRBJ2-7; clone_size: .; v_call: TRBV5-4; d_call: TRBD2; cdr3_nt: TGTGCCACCGGACTAGCGCCGACCTACGAGCAGTACTTC; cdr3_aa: CATGLAPTYEQYF
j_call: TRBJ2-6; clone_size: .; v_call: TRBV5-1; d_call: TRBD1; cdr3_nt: TGCGCCAGCAGCTCCTGGACAGGGGTAGGTGGGGCCAACGTCCTGACTTTC; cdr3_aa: CASSSWTGVGGANVLTF
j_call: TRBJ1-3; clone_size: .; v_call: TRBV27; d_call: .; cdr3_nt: TGTGCCAGCAGTTTAGAGAGACCGACAGGTTACGGTGGGGACACCATATATTTT; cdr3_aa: CASSLERPTGYGGDTIYF